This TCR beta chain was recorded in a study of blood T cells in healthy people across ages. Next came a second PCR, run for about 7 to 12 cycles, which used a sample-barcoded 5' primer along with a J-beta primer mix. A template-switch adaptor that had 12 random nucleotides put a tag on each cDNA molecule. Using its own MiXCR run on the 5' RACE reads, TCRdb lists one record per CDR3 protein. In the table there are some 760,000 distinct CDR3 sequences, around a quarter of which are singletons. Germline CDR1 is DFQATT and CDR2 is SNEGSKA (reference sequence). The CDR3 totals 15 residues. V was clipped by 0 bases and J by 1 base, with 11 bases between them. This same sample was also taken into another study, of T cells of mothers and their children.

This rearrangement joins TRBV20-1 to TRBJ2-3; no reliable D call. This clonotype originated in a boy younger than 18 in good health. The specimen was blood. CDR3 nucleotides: TGCAGTGCTAGAGATCCGGCAGTCGGCACAGATACGCAGTATTTT. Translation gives CSARDPAVGTDTQYF.